This section outlines one T cell receptor beta chain sequence together with its context. Its antigen has not been determined. One base away there is no much larger clone; base qualities are not given. The time point tag for this specimen amounts to: progressive disease on ibrutinib. Approximately 2 micrograms of genomic DNA were extracted from cryopreserved PBMCs for TCR beta library preparation. Longitudinal blood samples from CLL patients on ibrutinib monotherapy were analyzed using high-throughput TCR beta sequencing. The patients took part in an open-label, single-center phase 2 trial of ibrutinib monotherapy. These data are taken from a study of cytotoxic CD8 clonotypes in ibrutinib-treated CLL (dated by TCRdb to 2020 to 2023). Concerning the study at large: The cohort was composed of 11 relapsed/refractory and around 15 treatment-naive patients; IGHV unmutated status was identified in about 17 patients. Partial responses were observed in roughly 25 patients and complete responses in 2; after a median follow-up of roughly 72 months, remission was maintained in around 14 patients and progression was observed in some twelve. Response samples were obtained after a median of around 11 months of treatment, with a range of about 6 to 36 months. An average of around 260,000 productive templates and 80,000 to 100,000 productive rearrangements was obtained per sample. Of the approximately 86 participants in the trial, 20 to 30 had longitudinal samples available. Cryopreserved peripheral blood mononuclear cells were collected at three points: before therapy, at response, and at either sustained remission or disease progression. All remission and progressive disease samples were collected while patients were still receiving ibrutinib. Broad study findings and their caveats: Sampling times were not matched between sustained-remission and progressing patients, and lymph node repertoires were not studied. Clonality rose at ibrutinib response, remained stable during sustained remission, and dropped back toward baseline at progression. Public clonotypes were found to be uncommon and were observed to contract or remain stable during treatment; the increase in clonality was shown to reflect expansion of private clonotypes at ibrutinib response. At baseline, clonality was higher than in age-matched healthy donors and showed a strong correlation with circulating CD8+ T-cell counts.

Each clonotype received, on average, 10x coverage in deep resolution sequencing performed on a MiSeq, where the target depth lay between 1 in 1 million and 1 in 200,000 T cells. TCR beta libraries were generated with the immunoSEQ hsTCRB Kit. For the original study's pipeline: The data were analyzed with ImmunoSEQ Analyzer and ImmunoSEQ Data Assistant, and V, D and J gene assignments followed IMGT definitions. Clonality, which ranges from 0 to 1, was calculated by subtracting the normalized Shannon entropy of productive rearrangement frequencies from one. Only overrepresented clonotypes making up at least 0.05% of each patient's repertoire were included in the public clonotype analysis. About a dozen repertoires from age-matched healthy donors, obtained from immuneACCESS, served as clonality controls. TCRdb provides this immuneACCESS table in a form limited to in-frame rearrangements. Some clones are lacking; in checked studies, under half of them reflect an unresolved V gene, and why the rest are absent is not known. V and J calls and clone size are copied from that table; D and trimming were computed from the DNA. The sample records approximately 150,000 clones, about 88% of which are singletons. More than 2.5% of the sample rests with the top ten.

Spanning cysteine to phenylalanine, the CDR3 consists of 15 amino acids. The kept DNA is CDR3 alone, 45 bases in frame from the first base. CDR1 and CDR2 (LGHNT, FRNRAP) derive from the germline V gene. The germline V end is reduced by 9 bases and the J end by 0 bases; junction bases left unmatched: 5. The TCR originated in a human donor with chronic lymphocytic leukemia. The sequenced sample was PBMCs, obtained at disease progression, from a patient treated with ibrutinib. The chain was built from TRBV12-5 and TRBJ2-1, with 10 bases matching TRBD2. The CDR3 region has the sequence CASRRTSGSYNEQFF. The nucleotides are TGTGCTAGCCGGAGGACTAGCGGCTCCTACAATGAGCAGTTCTTC.